A selection of T cell receptor beta chains follows, all from one sample in a study of blood T cell repertoires in COVID-19. Measured with immunoSEQ multiplex PCR; TCRdb has only the in-frame clones, and not every one. Here the sample spans roughly 300,000 clones, approximately 92% being singletons. The sample consisted of PBMCs or T cells enriched from blood (not recorded which). These receptors were collected from a woman aged 25-40 years who had recovered from COVID-19. CDR3s include the opening cysteine and the closing phenylalanine or tryptophan. The D gene is left open where the match is weak. A clone size is listed for some rows: how often the clone was seen (once, few, many), or a class if it is expanded.

clone_size d_call j_call v_call cdr3_nt cdr3_aa
- - TRBJ2-3 TRBV28 TGTGCCAGCAGTTTGGGGTCCAAGCGTCAGGGATTCCCAGATACGCAGTATTTT CASSLGSKRQGFPDTQYF
- - TRBJ1-6 TRBV9 TGTGCCAGCAGCGTAGTGGACAGCTCCTATAATTCACCCCTCCACTTT CASSVVDSSYNSPLHF
- TRBD1 TRBJ2-5 TRBV19 TGTGCCAGTAGTATTGGCAGACAGGGCCTGGAGACCCAGTACTTC CASSIGRQGLETQYF
- TRBD2 TRBJ2-5 TRBV3-1/TRBV3-2 TGTGCCAGCAGCCAAGCTAGCGGGAGGGAGACCCAGTACTTC CASSQASGRETQYF
- - TRBJ2-1 TRBV19 TGTGCCAGTAGGGGGGCAGACTCCTACAATGAGCAGTTCTTC CASRGADSYNEQFF
- TRBD2 TRBJ2-1 TRBV27 TGTGCCAGCAGTCCAAGACTAGCGGGGTTCAGATTAAATGAGCAGTTCTTC CASSPRLAGFRLNEQFF
- - TRBJ2-7 TRBV6-2/TRBV6-3 TGTGCCAGCAGTTACTCGAGTTCTCAGGGCTACGAGCAGTACTTC CASSYSSSQGYEQYF
- - TRBJ2-5 TRBV6-2/TRBV6-3 TGTGCCAGCAGTTACGTCTTCACAGGGTACCAAGAGACCCAGTACTTC CASSYVFTGYQETQYF
- TRBD1 TRBJ2-1 TRBV7-8 TGTGCCAGCAGCTTAGAGGATTTGGGGACAGGGAGATACAATGAGCAGTTCTTC CASSLEDLGTGRYNEQFF
- - TRBJ2-1 TRBV7-3 TGTGCCAGCAGCCCGAAGACTAGCAATGAGCAGTTCTTC CASSPKTSNEQFF
- - TRBJ1-6 TRBV4-1 TGCGCCAGCAGCCAAGTACAGGGATCACCCCTCCACTTT CASSQVQGSPLHF
- - TRBJ1-5 TRBV19 TGTGCCAGTAGTATAGACAGGGGCCAGCCCCAGCATTTT CASSIDRGQPQHF
once TRBD1 TRBJ2-7 TRBV7-9 TGTGCCAGCAGCTTAGGGACCGCCTTGGACAGGTCCTACGAGCAGTACTTC CASSLGTALDRSYEQYF
- - TRBJ2-3 TRBV30 TGTGCCGGCGCAGAGGGCTCTAGCACAGATACGCAGTATTTT CAGAEGSSTDTQYF
- TRBD1 TRBJ2-1 TRBV19 TGTGCCAGTAGTATTCTGATTGGGGACAGGGCCTTAGGTGAGCAGTTCTTC CASSILIGDRALGEQFF
- - TRBJ2-7 TRBV7-2 TGTGCCAGCAGCATCGGGACTCCGGGCGAGCAGTACTTC CASSIGTPGEQYF
- TRBD1 TRBJ1-6 TRBV30 TGTGCCTCCGGGACAGGGAATTCACCCCTCCACTTT CASGTGNSPLHF
- - TRBJ2-2 TRBV2 TGTGCCAGCAGTGGGAGGGGAAACACCGGGGAGCTGTTTTTT CASSGRGNTGELFF
few - TRBJ1-2 TRBV29-1 TGCAGCGTTGATCGGGGGTTGGGATATGGCTACACCTTC CSVDRGLGYGYTF
- - TRBJ1-2 TRBV24-1 TGTGCCACCAGTGATTCGGGCGGGTTCTATGGCTACACCTTC CATSDSGGFYGYTF
- - TRBJ1-3 TRBV7-2 TGTGCCAGCAGCTCCATGGGGCCTGGAAACACCATATATTTT CASSSMGPGNTIYF
few TRBD1 TRBJ2-1 TRBV3-1/TRBV3-2 TGTGCCAGCAGACCCCGGGACAGGTTATACAATGAGCAGTTCTTC CASRPRDRLYNEQFF
- - TRBJ2-6 TRBV19 TGTGCCAGTAGTATAGATTGGGAGGGGGCTGGGGCCAACGTCCTGACTTTC CASSIDWEGAGANVLTF
- TRBD1 TRBJ1-1 TRBV24-1 TGTGCCACCAGTGGGGACAGGGAGGACGAAGCTTTCTTT CATSGDREDEAFF
- - TRBJ2-7 TRBV19 TGTGCCAGTAGTATGGGACATAGCTCCTACGAGCAGTACTTC CASSMGHSSYEQYF
once - TRBJ2-7 TRBV28 TGTGCCAGCACCCCCGGGTGGGTGTACGAGCAGTACTTC CASTPGWVYEQYF
- - TRBJ2-4 TRBV28 TGTGCCAGCAGTTTAGTACAGGAGAGAGACATTCAGTACTTC CASSLVQERDIQYF
- - TRBJ2-2 TRBV6-4 TGTGCCAGCAGTGCGGTCAGCGGAGGGGCTGTCACCGGGGAGCTGTTTTTT CASSAVSGGAVTGELFF
- - TRBJ2-5 TRBV12-3/TRBV12-4 TGTGCCAGCAGTCCCGAGCCGGGTGGGACCCAGTACTTC CASSPEPGGTQYF
- - TRBJ1-5 TRBV28 TGTGCCAGCAGACTAGGACTGTATAGCAATCAGCCCCAGCATTTT CASRLGLYSNQPQHF
- TRBD2 TRBJ2-2 TRBV24-1 TGTGCCACCAGTGACCCTCGGACTAGCGGGAGGGCGGTCGGGGAGCTGTTTTTT CATSDPRTSGRAVGELFF
- - TRBJ2-1 TRBV2 TGTGCCAGCAGTGAATGGCGCGGATCCTACAATGAGCAGTTCTTC CASSEWRGSYNEQFF
- - TRBJ2-3 TRBV5-5 TGTGCCAGCAGCTTGGGGACAAGCACAGATACGCAGTATTTT CASSLGTSTDTQYF
- - TRBJ1-6 TRBV28 TGTGCCAGCAGTCCGGGACAACGGGCATATAATTCACCCCTCCACTTT CASSPGQRAYNSPLHF
- TRBD1 TRBJ1-5 TRBV24-1 TGTGCCACCAGTGATTCTGGACAGGGAGGATACAGCAATCAGCCCCAGCATTTT CATSDSGQGGYSNQPQHF
once TRBD2 TRBJ2-3 TRBV6-6 TGTGCCAGCAGTACTATAGCGGGAGGGAAAGATACGCAGTATTTT CASSTIAGGKDTQYF
once TRBD1 TRBJ2-1 TRBV25-1 TGTGCCAGCCCATGGGACAGGGGTTACAATGAGCAGTTCTTC CASPWDRGYNEQFF
- TRBD2 TRBJ2-1 TRBV6-5 TGTGCCAGCAGACCCGGGACTAGCGGGAACAATGAGCAGTTCTTC CASRPGTSGNNEQFF
- - TRBJ1-3 TRBV5-6 TGTGCCAGCAGCTTAAACCTAATCTCTGGAAACACCATATATTTT CASSLNLISGNTIYF
- - TRBJ1-2 TRBV7-8 TGTGCCAGCAGCACGACACAGAACTATGGCTACACCTTC CASSTTQNYGYTF
- - TRBJ2-1 TRBV3-1/TRBV3-2 TGTGCCAGCAGCCCCGGGATCGAGCAGTTCTTC CASSPGIEQFF
- - TRBJ2-7 TRBV7-2 TGTGCCAGCAGCTTAGCGACAGAGTCCTCCTACGAGCAGTACTTC CASSLATESSYEQYF
once TRBD1 TRBJ1-1 TRBV6-5 TGTGCCAGCAGGACAGGGATGACTGAAGCTTTCTTT CASRTGMTEAFF
few - TRBJ2-1 TRBV4-3 TGCGCCAGCAGCCAATCGTATAGAGGATTCGAGCAGTTCTTC CASSQSYRGFEQFF
few TRBD2 TRBJ2-1 TRBV27 TGTGCCAGCAGTCCGGGGACTAGCTGGAATGAGCAGTTCTTC CASSPGTSWNEQFF
- TRBD1 TRBJ1-4 TRBV4-2 TGTGCCAGCAACACCTTGACGACAGGGTTTGATGAAAAACTGTTTTTT CASNTLTTGFDEKLFF
- TRBD2 TRBJ2-2 TRBV11-2 TGTGCCAGCAGCTGGCAGGGAGGGCCAACCGGGGAGCTGTTTTTT CASSWQGGPTGELFF
- - TRBJ2-1 TRBV2 TGTGCCAGCAGTTACATGGAGCAGTTCTTC CASSYMEQFF
many TRBD1 TRBJ2-1 TRBV10-3 TGTGCCACCGAGCCGGGACAGGGGGGATACAATGAGCAGTTCTTC CATEPGQGGYNEQFF
once TRBD2 TRBJ2-7 TRBV15 TGTGCCACCAGCAGGAGCCTCCGTAGTAGCGGGAACCACGAGCAGTACTTC CATSRSLRSSGNHEQYF
- - TRBJ1-5 TRBV30 TGTGCCTGGAGTACTTCCTCATTCAGGGGCGCTCAGCCCCAGCATTTT CAWSTSSFRGAQPQHF
few TRBD1 TRBJ1-6 TRBV4-2 TGTGCCAGCAGCCAACCGGACAGGGGTAATTCACCCCTCCACTTT CASSQPDRGNSPLHF
- TRBD2 TRBJ2-2 TRBV7-3 TGTGCCAGCAGCTTACGGGGTAGCGGGACGGCCGGGGAGCTGTTTTTT CASSLRGSGTAGELFF
- - TRBJ2-5 TRBV5-1 TGCGCCAGCAGCTTTGGTATTAGCGGCCAAGAGACCCAGTACTTC CASSFGISGQETQYF